Each of the 8 T cell receptor beta chains below was sequenced from the same sample in a study of vaccination and CD4 T cells after COVID-19 (dated by TCRdb to 2021 to 2024). According to the study, the label for this sample's time point signals: late sampling 161 to 241 days after vaccination in a few convalescent patients. The sample's treatment or condition label, in plain terms: roughly 10-day PBMC culture with coronavirus spike peptide pools or control peptides (ViraFEST assay). Libraries were constructed by PCR. TCRdb names Illumina iSeq 100 as the instrument used. DNA from cultured CD4+ T cells underwent TCR sequencing with the Oncomine TCR Beta short-read assay at the Johns Hopkins FTIC core. The raw public data were reprocessed by TCRdb itself: fastp quality trimming at Q25, MiXCR clonotype calling, in-frame beta chains only. Rows matching on CDR3 protein sequence are summarized as one entry with the most common DNA and genes. This sample lists some 25,000 distinct CDR3 sequences; 30% were detected once. Together, the top ten hold around 2.9% of the sample.

Which antigens these TCRs recognize remains unknown. Material: CD4+ T cells from blood, cultured in vitro, obtained about 7 months after SARS-CoV-2 vaccination. The origin of the receptors is a human donor who had recovered from COVID-19.

The chain combines TRBV28 with TRBJ2-3; 7 bases line up with TRBD2. After removal of 4 bases from V and 3 bases from J, the junction contained 4 bases not matched to a gene. This CDR3 has 14 amino acids. CDR1 is MDHEN and CDR2 is SYDVKM in the germline V gene. CDR3 sequence: CASSWGRGTDTQYF. In DNA, the CDR3 is TGTGCCAGCAGTTGGGGGAGGGGAACAGATACGCAGTATTTT.

The chain is built from TRBV30 and TRBJ1-2; D not resolved. This CDR3 comprises 12 residues. The V gene's germline CDR1 is GTSNPN and CDR2 SVGIG (reference sequence). Trimming shortened V by 3 bases and J by 4 bases, and 9 bases separated the two germline ends. For the CDR3, the DNA is TGTGCCTGGAGCGCCGACGTCTATGGCTACACCTTC. It codes for CAWSADVYGYTF.

This clonotype came up a few times. This chain links TRBV19 with TRBJ1-5; D is undetermined. CDR3 length: 14 residues. The germline V gene encodes CDR1 LNHDA and CDR2 SQIVND (reference sequence). Trimming left V 3 bases short and J 0 bases short, with 6 bases between. The CDR3 sequence: CASSIQTSNQPQHF. The CDR3 region has the DNA TGTGCCAGTAGTATCCAGACTAGCAATCAGCCCCAGCATTTT. The full variable domain, completed using reference TRBV19 and TRBJ1-5, is DGGITQSPKYLFRKEGQNVTLSCEQNLNHDAMYWYRQDPGQGLRLIYYSQIVNDFQKGDIAEGYSVSREKKESFPLTVTSAQKNPTAFYLCASSIQTSNQPQHFGDGTRLSIL.

This chain joins TRBV19 and TRBJ2-3, with D unresolved. Deletions cut 9 bases from V and 5 bases from J, with 6 bases between. This CDR3 has 10 amino acids. The germline CDR1 and CDR2 sequences are LNHDA and SQIVND (reference sequence). Written as DNA, the CDR3 is TGTGCCAGGCGAGGAGATACGCAGTATTTT. Encoded protein: CARRGDTQYF.

There are a few counts of this clonotype. The rearrangement joins TRBV20-1 to TRBJ2-3; D perhaps matches TRBD2 (6 bases). Deletions cut 5 bases from V and 0 bases from J, with 12 bases between. The CDR3 is made up of 14 amino acids. Germline V gene data show CDR1 as DFQATT and CDR2 as SNEGSKA (reference sequence). The CDR3 is CSADSGLSTDTQYF. CDR3 nucleotides: TGCAGTGCTGATAGCGGCCTTAGCACAGATACGCAGTATTTT.

This clonotype was detected a few times. V is TRBV28 and J is TRBJ1-2; the match to TRBD1 covers 11 bases. Germline V gene data show CDR1 as MDHEN and CDR2 as SYDVKM. Trimming at V came to 0 bases and at J to 12 bases, leaving 9 bases not matched to a gene. The length of the CDR3 is 15 residues. The CDR3, as DNA: TGTGCCAGCAGTTTATGGGGACAGGGGGAGGTGGCCGACACCTTC. As protein: CASSLWGQGEVADTF.

This clonotype was observed a handful of times. The chain carries TRBV20-1 and TRBJ2-1; D might be TRBD2 (5 bases). Trimming removed 5 bases from V and 0 bases from J, with 17 bases in between. Germline CDR1 is DFQATT and CDR2 is SNEGSKA (reference sequence). This CDR3 has 16 residues. The CDR3 here is CSAPNRAASSYNEQFF. CDR3 nucleotide sequence: TGCAGTGCTCCCAACCGAGCGGCAAGCTCCTACAATGAGCAGTTCTTC.

This chain uses TRBV20-1 with TRBJ2-6; 10 nucleotides line up with TRBD1. Per germline, CDR1 DFQATT and CDR2 SNEGSKA (reference sequence). V dropped 1 base and J dropped 2; count of bases not matched to a gene: 11. There are 19 residues in the CDR3. CDR3 loop: CSARVAGGQGVAGANVLTF. The CDR3 nucleotides read TGCAGTGCTAGAGTGGCAGGAGGACAGGGGGTAGCTGGGGCCAACGTCCTGACTTTC.